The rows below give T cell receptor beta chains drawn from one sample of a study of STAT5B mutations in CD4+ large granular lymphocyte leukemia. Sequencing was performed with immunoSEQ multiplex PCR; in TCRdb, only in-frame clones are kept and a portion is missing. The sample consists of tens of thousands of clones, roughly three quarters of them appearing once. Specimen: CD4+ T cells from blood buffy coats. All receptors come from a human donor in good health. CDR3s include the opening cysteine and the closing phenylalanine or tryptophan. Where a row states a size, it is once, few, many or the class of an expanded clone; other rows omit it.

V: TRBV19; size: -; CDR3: CASSISRADTQYF
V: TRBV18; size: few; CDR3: CASSPPGWAVTSSGANVLTF
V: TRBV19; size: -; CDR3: CASSIEDHQPQHF
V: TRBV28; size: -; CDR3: CASSPGNTIYF
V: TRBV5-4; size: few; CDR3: CASSWGQSKDEQYF
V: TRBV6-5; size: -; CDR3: CASSRDRRQPQHF
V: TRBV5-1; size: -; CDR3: CASSEGSLSNQPQHF
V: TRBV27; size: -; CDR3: CASRQGVSGANVLTF
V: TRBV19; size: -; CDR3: CASLSGGPSYEQYF
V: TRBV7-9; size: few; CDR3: CASSGMGGGFQETQYF
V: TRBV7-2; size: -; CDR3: CASSLTGGAVDSPLHF
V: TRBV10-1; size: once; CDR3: CASSSGGTGNEQFF
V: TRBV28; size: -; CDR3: CASSLTGEQFF
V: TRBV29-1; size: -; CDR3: CSVEERNFNGYTF
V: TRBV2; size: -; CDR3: CASGAYRGGRDEQFF
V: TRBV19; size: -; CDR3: CASSIGGLTRGTQYF
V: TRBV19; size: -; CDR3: CASTSGDSYEQYF
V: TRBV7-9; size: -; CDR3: CASSGSQDREIREQYF
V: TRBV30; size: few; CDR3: CAWRLVSHEAFF
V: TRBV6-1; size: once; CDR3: CASRKTGGQLYEQYF
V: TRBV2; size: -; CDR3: CASKRTDTTNEKLFF
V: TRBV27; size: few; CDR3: CASRTGPQPQHF
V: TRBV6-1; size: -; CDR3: CATEQDRDYEQYF
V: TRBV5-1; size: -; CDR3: CASRAGHYNEQFF
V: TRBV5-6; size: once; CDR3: CASSLERDRVRYEQYF
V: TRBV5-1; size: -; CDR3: CASSFDRGSYNEQFF
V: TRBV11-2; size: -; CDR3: CASSLGDPGEQYF
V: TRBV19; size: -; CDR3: CASQVGGKFGGELFF